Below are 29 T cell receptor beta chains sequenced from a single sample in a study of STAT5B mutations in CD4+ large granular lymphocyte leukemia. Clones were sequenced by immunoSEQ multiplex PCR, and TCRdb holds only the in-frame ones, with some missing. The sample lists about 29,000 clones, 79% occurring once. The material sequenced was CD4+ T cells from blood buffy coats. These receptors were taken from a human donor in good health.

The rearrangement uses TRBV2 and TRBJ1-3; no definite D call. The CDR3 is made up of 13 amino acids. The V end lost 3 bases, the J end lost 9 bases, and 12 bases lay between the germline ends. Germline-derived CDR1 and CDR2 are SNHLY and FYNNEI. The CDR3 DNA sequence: TGTGCCAGCAGTGACCGGACCCGAACCACCATATATTTT. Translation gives CASSDRTRTTIYF.

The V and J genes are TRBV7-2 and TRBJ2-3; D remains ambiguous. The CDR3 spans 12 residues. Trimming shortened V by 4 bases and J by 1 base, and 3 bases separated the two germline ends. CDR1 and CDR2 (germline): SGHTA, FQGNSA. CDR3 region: CASSSGTDTQYF. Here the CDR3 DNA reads TGTGCCAGCAGCTCCGGCACAGATACGCAGTATTTT.

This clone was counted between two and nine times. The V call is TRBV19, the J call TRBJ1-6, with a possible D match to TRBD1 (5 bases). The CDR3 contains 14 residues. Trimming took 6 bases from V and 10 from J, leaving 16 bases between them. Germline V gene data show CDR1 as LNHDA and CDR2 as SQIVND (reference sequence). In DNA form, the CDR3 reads TGTGCCAGTAGATCCCTCGGGGGGAACTCACCCCTCCACTTT. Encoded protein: CASRSLGGNSPLHF.

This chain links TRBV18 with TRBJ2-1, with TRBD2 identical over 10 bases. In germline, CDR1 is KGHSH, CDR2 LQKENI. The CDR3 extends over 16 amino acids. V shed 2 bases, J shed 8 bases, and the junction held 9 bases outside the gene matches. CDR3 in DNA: TGTGCCAGCTCACCATCCTTAGCGGGGGGCCTCGATGAGCAGTTCTTC. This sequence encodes CASSPSLAGGLDEQFF.

The DNA for the CDR3 is TGTGCCAGCAGCTTAGGACAGTCGTACAATGAGCAGTTCTTC. Translating it yields CASSLGQSYNEQFF. The chain recombines TRBV11-3 with TRBJ2-1; D perhaps matches TRBD1 (5 bases). This CDR3 region has 14 residues. Germline lookup yields CDR1 SGHNT and CDR2 YENEEA. Deletions cut 1 base from V and 4 bases from J, with 8 bases between. Together with reference TRBV11-3 and TRBJ2-1, the CDR3 gives the full variable domain: EAGVVQSPRYKIIEKKQPVAFWCNPISGHNTLYWYLQNLGQGPELLIRYENEEAVDDSQLPKDRFSAERLKGVDSTLKIQPAELGDSAVYLCASSLGQSYNEQFFGPGTRLTVL.

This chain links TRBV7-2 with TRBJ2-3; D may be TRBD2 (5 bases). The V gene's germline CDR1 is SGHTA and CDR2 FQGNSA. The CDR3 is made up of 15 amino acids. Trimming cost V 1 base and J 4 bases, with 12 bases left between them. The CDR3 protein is CASSLVAGLADTQYF. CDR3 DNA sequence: TGTGCCAGCAGCTTAGTCGCGGGTTTGGCAGATACGCAGTATTTT.

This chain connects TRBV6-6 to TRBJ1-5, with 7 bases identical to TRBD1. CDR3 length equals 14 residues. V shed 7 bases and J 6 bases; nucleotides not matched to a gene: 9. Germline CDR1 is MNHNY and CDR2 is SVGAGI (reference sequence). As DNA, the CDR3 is TGTGCCAGCACCCCGGTGGAGGGGGCTCAGCCCCAGCATTTT. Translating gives CASTPVEGAQPQHF.

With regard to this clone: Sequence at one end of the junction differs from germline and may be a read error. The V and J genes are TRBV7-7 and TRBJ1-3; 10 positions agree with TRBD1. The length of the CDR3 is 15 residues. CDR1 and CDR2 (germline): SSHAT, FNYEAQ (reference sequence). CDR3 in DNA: TGTGCTAGCAGCCCGACAGGGGGCCCTGGAAACACCATATATTTT. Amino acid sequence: CASSPTGGPGNTIYF.

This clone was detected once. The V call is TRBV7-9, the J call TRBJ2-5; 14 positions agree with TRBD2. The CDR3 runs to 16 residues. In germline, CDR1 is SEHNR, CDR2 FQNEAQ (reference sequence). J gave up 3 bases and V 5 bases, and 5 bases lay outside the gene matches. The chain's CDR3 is CASSPRLAGGEETQYF. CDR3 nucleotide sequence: TGTGCCAGCAGCCCGCGACTAGCGGGGGGGGAAGAGACCCAGTACTTC.

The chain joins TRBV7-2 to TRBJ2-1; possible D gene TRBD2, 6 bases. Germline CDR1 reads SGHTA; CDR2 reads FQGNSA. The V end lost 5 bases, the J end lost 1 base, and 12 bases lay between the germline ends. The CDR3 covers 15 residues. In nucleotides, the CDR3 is TGTGCCAGCAGCAAAACTAGCCGTTCCTACAATGAGCAGTTCTTC. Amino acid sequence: CASSKTSRSYNEQFF. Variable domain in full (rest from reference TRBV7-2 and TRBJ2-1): GAGVSQSPSNKVTEKGKDVELRCDPISGHTALYWYRQSLGQGLEFLIYFQGNSAPDKSGLPSDRFSAERTGGSVSTLTIQRTQQEDSAVYLCASSKTSRSYNEQFFGPGTRLTVL.

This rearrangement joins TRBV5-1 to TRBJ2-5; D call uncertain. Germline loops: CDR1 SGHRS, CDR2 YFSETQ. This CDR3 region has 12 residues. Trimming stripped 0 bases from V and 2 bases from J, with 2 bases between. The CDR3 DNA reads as TGCGCCAGCAGCTTGGTACAAGAGACCCAGTACTTC. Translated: CASSLVQETQYF. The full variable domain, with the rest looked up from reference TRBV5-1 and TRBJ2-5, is KAGVTQTPRYLIKTRGQQVTLSCSPISGHRSVSWYQQTPGQGLQFLFEYFSETQRNKGNFPGRFSGRQFSNSRSEMNVSTLELGDSALYLCASSLVQETQYFGPGTRLLVL.

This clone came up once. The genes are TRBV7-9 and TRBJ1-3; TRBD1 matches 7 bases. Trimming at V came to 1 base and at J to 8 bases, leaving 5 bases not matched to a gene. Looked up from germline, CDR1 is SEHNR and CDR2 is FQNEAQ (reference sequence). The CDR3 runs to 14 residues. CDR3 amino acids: CASSLVDREDTIYF. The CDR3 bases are TGTGCCAGCAGCTTAGTAGACAGGGAAGACACCATATATTTT.

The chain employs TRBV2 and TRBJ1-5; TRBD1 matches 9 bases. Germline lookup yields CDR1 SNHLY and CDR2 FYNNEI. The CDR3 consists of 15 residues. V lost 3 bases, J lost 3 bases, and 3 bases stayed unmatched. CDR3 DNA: TGTGCCAGCAGTGATGGGACAGGGCACAATCAGCCCCAGCATTTT. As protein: CASSDGTGHNQPQHF.

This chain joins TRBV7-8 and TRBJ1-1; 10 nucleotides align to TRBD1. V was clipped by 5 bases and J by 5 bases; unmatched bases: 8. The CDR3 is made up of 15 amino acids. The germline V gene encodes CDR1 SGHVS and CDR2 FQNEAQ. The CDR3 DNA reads TGTGCCAGCAGCCGATCTCCGGGACAGGGGACTGAAGCTTTCTTT. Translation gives CASSRSPGQGTEAFF. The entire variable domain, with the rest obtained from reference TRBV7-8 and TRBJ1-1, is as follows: GAGVSQSPRYKVAKRGQDVALRCDPISGHVSLFWYQQALGQGPEFLTYFQNEAQLDKSGLPSDRFFAERPEGSVSTLKIQRTQQEDSAVYLCASSRSPGQGTEAFFGQGTRLTVV.

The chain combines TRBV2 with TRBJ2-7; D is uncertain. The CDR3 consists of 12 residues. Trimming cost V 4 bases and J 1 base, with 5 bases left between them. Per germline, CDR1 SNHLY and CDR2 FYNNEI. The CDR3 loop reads CASSAESYEQYF. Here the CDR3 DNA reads TGTGCCAGCAGTGCAGAATCCTACGAGCAGTACTTC.

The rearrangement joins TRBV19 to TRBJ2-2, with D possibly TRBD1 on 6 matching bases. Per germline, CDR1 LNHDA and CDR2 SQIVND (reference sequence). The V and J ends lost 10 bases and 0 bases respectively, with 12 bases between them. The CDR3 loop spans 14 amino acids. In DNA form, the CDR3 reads TGTGCCACTAGGGGGAGATCGAACACCGGGGAGCTGTTTTTT. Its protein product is CATRGRSNTGELFF.

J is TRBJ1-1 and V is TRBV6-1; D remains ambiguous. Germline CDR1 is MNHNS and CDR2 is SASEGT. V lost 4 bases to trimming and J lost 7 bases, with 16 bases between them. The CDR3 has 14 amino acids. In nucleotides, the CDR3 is TGTGCCAGCAGTGTGACCCGGGCCGGCGGTGAAGCTTTCTTT. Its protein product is CASSVTRAGGEAFF.

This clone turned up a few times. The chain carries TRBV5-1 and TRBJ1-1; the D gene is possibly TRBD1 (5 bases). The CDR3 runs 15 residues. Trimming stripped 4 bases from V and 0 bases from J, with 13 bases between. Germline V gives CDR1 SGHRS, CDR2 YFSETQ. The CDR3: CASSPRVALNTEAFF. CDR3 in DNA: TGCGCCAGCAGCCCCAGGGTCGCATTGAACACTGAAGCTTTCTTT. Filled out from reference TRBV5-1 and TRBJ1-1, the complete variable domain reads KAGVTQTPRYLIKTRGQQVTLSCSPISGHRSVSWYQQTPGQGLQFLFEYFSETQRNKGNFPGRFSGRQFSNSRSEMNVSTLELGDSALYLCASSPRVALNTEAFFGQGTRLTVV.

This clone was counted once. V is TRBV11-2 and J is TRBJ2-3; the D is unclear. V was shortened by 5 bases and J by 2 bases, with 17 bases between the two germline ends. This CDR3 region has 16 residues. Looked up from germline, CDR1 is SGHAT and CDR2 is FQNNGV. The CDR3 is CASSPRGFSPTDTQYF. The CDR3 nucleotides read TGTGCCAGCAGCCCCCGAGGATTTTCTCCCACAGATACGCAGTATTTT.

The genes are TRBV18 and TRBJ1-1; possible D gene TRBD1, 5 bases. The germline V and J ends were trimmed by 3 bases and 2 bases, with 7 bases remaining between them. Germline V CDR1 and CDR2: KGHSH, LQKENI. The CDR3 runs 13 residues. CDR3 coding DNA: TGTGCCAGCTCACCGCAGGGCAACACTGAAGCTTTCTTT. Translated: CASSPQGNTEAFF.

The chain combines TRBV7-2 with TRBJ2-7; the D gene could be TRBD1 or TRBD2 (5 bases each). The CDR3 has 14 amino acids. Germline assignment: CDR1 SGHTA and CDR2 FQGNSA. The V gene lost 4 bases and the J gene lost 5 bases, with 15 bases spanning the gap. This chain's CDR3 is CASSWGTRNDEQYF. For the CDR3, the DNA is TGTGCCAGCAGCTGGGGGACGAGAAATGACGAGCAGTACTTC.

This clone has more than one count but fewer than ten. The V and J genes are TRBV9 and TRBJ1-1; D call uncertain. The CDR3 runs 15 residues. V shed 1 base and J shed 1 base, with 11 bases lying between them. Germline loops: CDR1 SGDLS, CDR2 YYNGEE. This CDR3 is CASSVTWMPNTEAFF. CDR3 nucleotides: TGTGCCAGCAGCGTAACATGGATGCCGAACACTGAAGCTTTCTTT.

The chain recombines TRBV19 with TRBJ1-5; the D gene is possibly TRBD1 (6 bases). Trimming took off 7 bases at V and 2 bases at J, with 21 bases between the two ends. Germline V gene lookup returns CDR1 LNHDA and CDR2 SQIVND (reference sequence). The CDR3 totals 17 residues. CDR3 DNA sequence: TGTGCCAGTACCTTTCTAAGGGGGGCAGGGCGCAATCAGCCCCAGCATTTT. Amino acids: CASTFLRGAGRNQPQHF.

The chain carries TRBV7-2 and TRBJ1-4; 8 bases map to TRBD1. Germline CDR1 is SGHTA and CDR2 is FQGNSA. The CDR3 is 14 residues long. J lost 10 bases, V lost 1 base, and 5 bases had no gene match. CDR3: CASSLGGQETKLFF. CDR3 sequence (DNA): TGTGCCAGCAGCTTAGGGGGACAGGAGACAAAACTGTTTTTT.

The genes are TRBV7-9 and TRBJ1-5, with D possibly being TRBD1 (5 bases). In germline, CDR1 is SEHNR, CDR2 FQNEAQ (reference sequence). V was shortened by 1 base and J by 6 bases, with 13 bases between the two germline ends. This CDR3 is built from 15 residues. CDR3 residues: CASSLGGGAGQPQHF. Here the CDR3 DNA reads TGTGCCAGCAGCTTAGGGGGCGGAGCCGGTCAGCCCCAGCATTTT.

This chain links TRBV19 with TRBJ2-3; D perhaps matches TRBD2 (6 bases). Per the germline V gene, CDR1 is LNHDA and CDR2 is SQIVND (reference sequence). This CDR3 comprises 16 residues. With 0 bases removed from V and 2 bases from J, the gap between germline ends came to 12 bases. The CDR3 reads CASSIDRDSLTDTQYF. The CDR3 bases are TGTGCCAGTAGTATAGACCGGGACTCACTCACAGATACGCAGTATTTT.

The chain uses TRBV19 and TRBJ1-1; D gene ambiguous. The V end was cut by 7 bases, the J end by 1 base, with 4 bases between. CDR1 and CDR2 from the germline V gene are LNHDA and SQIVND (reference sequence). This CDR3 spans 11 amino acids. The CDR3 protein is CASKENTEAFF. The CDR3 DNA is TGTGCCAGTAAGGAGAACACTGAAGCTTTCTTT.

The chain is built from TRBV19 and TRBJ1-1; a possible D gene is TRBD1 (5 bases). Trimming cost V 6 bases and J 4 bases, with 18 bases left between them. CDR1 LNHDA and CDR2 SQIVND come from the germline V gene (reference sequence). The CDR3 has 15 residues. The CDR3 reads CASSPQFDRSTEAFF. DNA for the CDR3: TGTGCCAGTAGCCCCCAGTTTGACAGAAGCACTGAAGCTTTCTTT.

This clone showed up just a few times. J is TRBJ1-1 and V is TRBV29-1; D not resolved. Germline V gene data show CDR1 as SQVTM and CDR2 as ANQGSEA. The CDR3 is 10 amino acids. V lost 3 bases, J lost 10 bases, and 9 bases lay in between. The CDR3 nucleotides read TGCAGCGTTGAGGGAGTAGGAGCTTTCTTT. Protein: CSVEGVGAFF.